The 30 T cell receptor beta chains below come from one sample, sequenced in a study of OX40 agonist ivuxolimab in advanced cancers. Assay: immunoSEQ multiplex PCR; the TCRdb copy retains only in-frame clones and omits some. The sample holds more than 25,000 clones; 83% are singletons and the top ten take more than 10%. This specimen consisted of CD4+ or CD8+ T cells sorted from blood, obtained in a trial of the OX40 agonist ivuxolimab. The receptors here all came from an adult with an advanced solid tumor such as melanoma, head and neck, liver or kidney cancer.

A note on this clone: A far larger clone is a single base away, which makes a read error likely. The chain combines TRBV4-2 with TRBJ1-3; D call uncertain. Deletions cut 4 bases from V and 0 bases from J, with 13 bases between. CDR1 LGHNA and CDR2 YNFKEQ come from the germline V gene. The CDR3 loop spans 16 amino acids. DNA for the CDR3: TGTGCCAGCAGCCCCGAGAGAGTCCCCTCTGGAAACACCATATATTTT. Its protein product is CASSPERVPSGNTIYF.

The rearrangement links TRBV7-8 to TRBJ2-1; 10 bases are shared with TRBD2. Germline CDR1 SGHVS, CDR2 FQNEAQ. V dropped 7 bases and J dropped 4; count of bases not matched to a gene: 7. This CDR3 comprises 15 residues. The CDR3 here is CASTGGAGGYNEQFF. In DNA, the CDR3 is TGTGCCAGCACCGGGGGAGCGGGGGGGTACAATGAGCAGTTCTTC.

The rearrangement links TRBV11-2 to TRBJ1-2, with 12 bases fitting TRBD1. V lost 6 bases and J lost 8; bases outside the gene matches: 10. In germline, CDR1 is SGHAT, CDR2 FQNNGV. The CDR3 is 15 residues long. CDR3 nucleotide sequence: TGTGCCAGCAGTCCTTCCGGGACAGGGGGCCCCGGCTACACCTTC. Amino acid sequence: CASSPSGTGGPGYTF.

The chain uses TRBV2 and TRBJ2-3; D gene uncertain. V gave up 6 bases and J gave up 8 bases, with 12 bases separating them. Germline loops: CDR1 SNHLY, CDR2 FYNNEI. The CDR3 is 12 amino acids. In DNA form, the CDR3 reads TGTGCCAGCAGCCCTTACGGACGTACGCAGTATTTT. As protein: CASSPYGRTQYF.

This clone has more than one count but fewer than ten. The chain employs TRBV6-5 and TRBJ2-2, with 7 bases lining up with TRBD1. Germline V gives CDR1 MNHEY, CDR2 SVGAGI. This CDR3 contains 15 residues. V was clipped by 7 bases and J by 8 bases; unmatched bases: 13. The DNA for the CDR3 is TGTGCCAGCATGGCAACAGGGGAGTTGAAAGGGGAGCTGTTTTTT. As protein: CASMATGELKGELFF.

The chain couples TRBV4-1 to TRBJ2-3, with no clear D. V lost 1 base, J lost 0 bases, and 8 bases lay in between. Germline CDR1 MGHRA, CDR2 YSYEKL. The CDR3 is made up of 15 amino acids. This CDR3 is CASSQVESSTDTQYF. The CDR3 nucleotides read TGCGCCAGCAGCCAAGTAGAGTCTAGCACAGATACGCAGTATTTT.

The rearrangement links TRBV2 to TRBJ1-2; D remains ambiguous. CDR1 and CDR2 from the germline V gene are SNHLY and FYNNEI. This CDR3 is built from 16 residues. Trimming pared 4 bases from V and 8 bases from J, leaving 23 bases between. CDR3 DNA sequence: TGTGCCAGCAGTGTAGCTGAGGAGGCCTACCGAGGGGGCTACACCTTC. Translation: CASSVAEEAYRGGYTF.

The chain combines TRBV29-1 with TRBJ2-3; TRBD1 aligns across 9 bases. This CDR3 region has 16 residues. V trimming: 1 base; J trimming: 2 bases; junction bases outside the gene matches: 7. The germline V gene has CDR1 SQVTM and CDR2 ANQGSEA. The CDR3 region has the DNA TGCAGCGTTGAAGGGGACAGGGAAGCTACCACAGATACGCAGTATTTT. It yields the protein CSVEGDREATTDTQYF.

The V gene is TRBV7-2, the J gene TRBJ1-4; D not resolved. Germline V gene sequence: CDR1 SGHTA, CDR2 FQGNSA. The CDR3 totals 14 residues. V was cut by 3 bases and J by 4 bases, with 9 bases left in between. The CDR3 sequence: CASSLWEGNEKLFF. The DNA of the CDR3 is TGTGCCAGCAGCTTGTGGGAGGGTAATGAAAAACTGTTTTTT. Full variable domain (outside the CDR3, taken from reference TRBV7-2 and TRBJ1-4): GAGVSQSPSNKVTEKGKDVELRCDPISGHTALYWYRQSLGQGLEFLIYFQGNSAPDKSGLPSDRFSAERTGGSVSTLTIQRTQQEDSAVYLCASSLWEGNEKLFFGSGTQLSVL.

The gene calls are TRBV2 and TRBJ1-1; no clear D. Germline loops: CDR1 SNHLY, CDR2 FYNNEI. V lost 6 bases and J lost 5, with 4 bases in between. This CDR3 is 10 amino acids long. CDR3 residues: CASRGTEAFF. CDR3 DNA sequence: TGTGCCAGCAGGGGGACTGAAGCTTTCTTT.

The chain has TRBV7-9 and TRBJ1-4; TRBD1 agrees at 9 bases. Germline-derived CDR1 and CDR2 are SEHNR and FQNEAQ (reference sequence). V lost 1 base and J lost 2; bases outside the gene matches: 8. This CDR3 has 18 amino acids. The CDR3 region has the DNA TGTGCCAGCAGCTTAGGGGACAGGGTTATCTCGACTAATGAAAAACTGTTTTTT. This sequence encodes CASSLGDRVISTNEKLFF.

This rearrangement joins TRBV5-5 to TRBJ2-3; D not resolved. V dropped 2 bases and J dropped 0 bases, with 7 bases sitting between them. The CDR3 length is 14 residues. In germline, CDR1 is SGHKS, CDR2 YYEKEE (reference sequence). CDR3 sequence reads: CASSFRVSTDTQYF. The CDR3 bases are TGTGCCAGCAGCTTTAGGGTTAGCACAGATACGCAGTATTTT.

The rearrangement joins TRBV7-8 to TRBJ1-1, with 8 bases that match TRBD1. The CDR3 has 12 amino acids. J gave up 5 bases and V 5 bases, and 1 base lay outside the gene matches. Germline CDR1 and CDR2: SGHVS and FQNEAQ. In DNA, the CDR3 is TGTGCCAGCAGCCGGACAGGGACTGAAGCTTTCTTT. Its translation: CASSRTGTEAFF.

This clone came up once. This rearrangement joins TRBV7-9 to TRBJ2-7; D not resolved. V was shortened by 4 bases and J by 0 bases, with 4 bases between the two germline ends. CDR3 length: 12 residues. Germline CDR1 is SEHNR and CDR2 is FQNEAQ (reference sequence). For the CDR3, the DNA is TGTGCCAGCAGCTACAGCTCCTACGAGCAGTACTTC. This encodes CASSYSSYEQYF.

This clone was seen once. The chain recombines TRBV19 with TRBJ1-1; D may be TRBD1 (5 bases). Trimming pared 3 bases from V and 3 bases from J, leaving 17 bases between. This CDR3 spans 16 amino acids. Germline V gives CDR1 LNHDA, CDR2 SQIVND (reference sequence). The CDR3 sequence is CASSIWSGGTHTEAFF. The CDR3 DNA follows: TGTGCCAGTAGTATTTGGTCTGGCGGGACCCACACTGAAGCTTTCTTT.

The chain couples TRBV11-1 to TRBJ2-7, with a possible D match to TRBD2 (6 bases). V dropped 1 base and J dropped 0 bases, with 10 bases sitting between them. This CDR3 spans 15 amino acids. CDR1 is SGHAT, CDR2 FQDESV, per germline (reference sequence). The DNA of the CDR3 is TGTGCCAGCAGCTTAGGGAGGGGCCACTCCTACGAGCAGTACTTC. Translated: CASSLGRGHSYEQYF.

By share of the sample, this clone is medium-sized. The chain is built from TRBV2 and TRBJ2-2; D possibly corresponds to TRBD1 (6 bases). From germline, CDR1 is SNHLY and CDR2 FYNNEI. The CDR3 extends over 14 amino acids. V lost 6 bases and J lost 3, with 11 bases in between. The CDR3 bases are TGTGCCAGCAGCCCGACAGGACACACCGGGGAGCTGTTTTTT. Amino acid sequence: CASSPTGHTGELFF.

V usage is TRBV5-5 and J usage is TRBJ1-3; D remains unclear. Trimming pared 4 bases from V and 7 bases from J, leaving 21 bases between. Per the germline V gene, CDR1 is SGHKS and CDR2 is YYEKEE (reference sequence). The CDR3 runs to 16 residues. CDR3 in DNA: TGTGCCAGCAGCGACCACTTTGTGGCAGCCCCGAACACCATATATTTT. The encoded protein is CASSDHFVAAPNTIYF.

This clone was seen a handful of times. The genes are TRBV2 and TRBJ2-3, with 8 bases matching TRBD2. The CDR3 has 16 residues. Trimming took 0 bases from V and 2 from J; bases not matched to a gene: 4. From germline, CDR1 is SNHLY and CDR2 FYNNEI. This CDR3 reads CASSEALAGYTDTQYF. CDR3 in DNA: TGTGCCAGCAGTGAAGCGCTAGCGGGCTACACAGATACGCAGTATTTT.

The rearrangement links TRBV6-4 to TRBJ1-1, with 10 bases lining up with TRBD1. The CDR3 consists of 15 residues. Trimming at V came to 6 bases and at J to 6 bases, leaving 10 bases not matched to a gene. The germline gives CDR1 MRHNA, CDR2 SNTAGT. This CDR3 reads CASRRGTGVPPEAFF. The CDR3 DNA is TGTGCCAGCAGGAGAGGGACAGGGGTTCCCCCTGAAGCTTTCTTT.

The chain links TRBV2 to TRBJ1-1; 9 nucleotides agree with TRBD1. The germline CDR1 and CDR2 sequences are SNHLY and FYNNEI. V gave up 6 bases and J gave up 3 bases; unmatched junction bases: 5. The CDR3 contains 14 residues. For the CDR3, the DNA is TGTGCCAGCAGGCTGGGACAGGGCTACACTGAAGCTTTCTTT. It encodes CASRLGQGYTEAFF.

The chain joins TRBV4-1 to TRBJ2-1; D is unresolved. The V gene lost 1 base and the J gene lost 4 bases, with 8 bases spanning the gap. CDR3 length equals 14 residues. Germline V gene sequence: CDR1 MGHRA, CDR2 YSYEKL. CDR3 nucleotides: TGCGCCAGCAGCCAAGGGGGAACATACAATGAGCAGTTCTTC. It encodes CASSQGGTYNEQFF.

The chain employs TRBV11-2 and TRBJ2-5; 13 bases align to TRBD2. The germline V gene encodes CDR1 SGHAT and CDR2 FQNNGV. Unmatched junction bases numbered 6, after V lost 4 bases and J lost 4 bases. This CDR3 contains 16 residues. The CDR3 DNA reads TGTGCCAGCAGCTACGGGACTAGCGGGATTCGAGAGACCCAGTACTTC. Residues: CASSYGTSGIRETQYF.

The chain recombines TRBV2 with TRBJ1-3; D is ambiguous. CDR1 is SNHLY and CDR2 is FYNNEI in the germline V gene. V was pared by 2 bases and J by 3 bases, with 17 bases between. This CDR3 has 17 residues. Here the CDR3 DNA reads TGTGCCAGCAGTGAACGGCAGGTAACCATGGTTGGAAACACCATATATTTT. Translation gives CASSERQVTMVGNTIYF.

This chain links TRBV19 with TRBJ1-5; the match to TRBD1 covers 8 bases. Trimming took 5 bases from V and 7 from J; bases not matched to a gene: 4. Germline V gene lookup returns CDR1 LNHDA and CDR2 SQIVND (reference sequence). The CDR3 length is 13 residues. CDR3 sequence reads: CASSGTGEQPQHF. CDR3 nucleotides: TGTGCCAGTAGTGGGACAGGAGAACAGCCCCAGCATTTT. Using reference TRBV19 and TRBJ1-5 for the parts outside the CDR3, the full variable domain is DGGITQSPKYLFRKEGQNVTLSCEQNLNHDAMYWYRQDPGQGLRLIYYSQIVNDFQKGDIAEGYSVSREKKESFPLTVTSAQKNPTAFYLCASSGTGEQPQHFGDGTRLSIL.

The rearrangement joins TRBV25-1 to TRBJ1-1, with D tentatively TRBD1 (5 bases). The CDR3 is 15 amino acids. Trimming left V 5 bases short and J 1 base short, with 14 bases between. The germline CDR1 and CDR2 sequences are MGHDK and SYGVNS. The CDR3 sequence is CASSPTGQGNTEAFF. As DNA, the CDR3 is TGTGCCAGCAGTCCCACCGGGCAGGGGAACACTGAAGCTTTCTTT.

The chain combines TRBV9 with TRBJ2-1, with a tentative D call TRBD1 (7 bases). Trimming removed 2 bases from V and 4 bases from J, with 13 bases in between. Germline assignment: CDR1 SGDLS and CDR2 YYNGEE. This CDR3 is built from 15 residues. For the CDR3, the DNA is TGTGCCAGCAGCGTGGAGGGACAGACTTACAATGAGCAGTTCTTC. Protein: CASSVEGQTYNEQFF.

V is TRBV18 and J is TRBJ2-7; TRBD1 matches 9 bases. Germline CDR1 reads KGHSH; CDR2 reads LQKENI. With V trimmed by 10 bases and J by 3 bases, 10 bases remained unmatched. The CDR3 extends over 14 amino acids. The CDR3 loop reads CATHGPGQGYEQYF. The CDR3 region has the DNA TGTGCCACTCACGGGCCGGGACAGGGCTACGAGCAGTACTTC.

This chain joins TRBV15 and TRBJ1-1; 8 nucleotides match TRBD1. Losses at the gene ends were 0 bases for V and 12 bases for J; bases not matched to a gene: 15. This CDR3 contains 16 residues. In germline, CDR1 is LNHNV, CDR2 YYDKDF (reference sequence). CDR3 protein: CATSRDPGQGPAETFF. The CDR3, as DNA: TGTGCCACCAGCAGAGATCCAGGACAGGGCCCAGCGGAAACTTTCTTT.

This chain joins TRBV7-8 and TRBJ1-6; D is possibly TRBD1 (5 bases). Trimming pared 3 bases from V and 2 bases from J, leaving 5 bases between. The CDR3 spans 14 residues. Germline V lookup: CDR1 SGHVS, CDR2 FQNEAQ. The DNA for the CDR3 is TGTGCCAGCAGCTTGGGGCCCTATAATTCACCCCTCCACTTT. Translation gives CASSLGPYNSPLHF. Looking up the rest from reference TRBV7-8 and TRBJ1-6 gives the full variable domain: GAGVSQSPRYKVAKRGQDVALRCDPISGHVSLFWYQQALGQGPEFLTYFQNEAQLDKSGLPSDRFFAERPEGSVSTLKIQRTQQEDSAVYLCASSLGPYNSPLHFGNGTRLTVT.